This TCR beta chain was captured in a study of cytotoxic CD8 clonotypes in ibrutinib-treated CLL. On the study more broadly: IGHV unmutated 17 to 18; relapsed/refractory approximately 10; treatment-naive about 14.

This CDR3 comprises 15 residues. Trimming removed 3 bases from V and 2 bases from J; junction bases left unmatched: 5. CDR1 is LNHNV, CDR2 YYDKDF, per germline (reference sequence). This clone was seen more than once but under ten times. Different DNA sequences within this sample yield the same CDR3. Depth targeted 1 in 200,000 to 1 in 1 million T cells, averaging approximately 10x coverage per clonotype. TCRdb's copy holds only in-frame clones and misses some; the assay was immunoSEQ multiplex PCR. The sample has approximately 100,000 clones; 75% to 80% are singletons. The sequence was collected from a human donor with chronic lymphocytic leukemia. The specimen comprised PBMCs, sampled after 24 months of ibrutinib treatment. The chain joins TRBV15 to TRBJ2-3; TRBD2 aligns across 7 bases. The CDR3 DNA is TGTGCCACCAGCAGGGAGGGACTATTCACAGATACGCAGTATTTT. This sequence encodes CATSREGLFTDTQYF.